This TCR beta chain was identified during a study of OX40 agonist ivuxolimab in advanced cancers. Looking at the study overall: The costimulatory receptor OX40 (CD134) was targeted by ivuxolimab, a fully human IgG2 agonistic monoclonal antibody. Intravenous ivuxolimab was administered to patients every 2 weeks at six dose levels: 0.01, 0.1, 0.3, 1.5, 3 and 10 mg/kg. Among the roughly 54 dose-escalation patients, some 20 had hepatocellular carcinoma, 15 or so melanoma, 9 renal cell carcinoma and 9 head and neck cancer. A male proportion of about 79% and a mean age of 60 years, ranging from 23 to 79, were recorded for the dose-escalation cohort. Patients were allowed to have had prior anti-PD-1, anti-PD-L1 or anti-CTLA-4 therapy, and approximately 43% of the dose-escalation patients had previously received checkpoint inhibitors. Partial responses occurred in three dose-escalation patients: two with cutaneous melanoma and one with hepatocellular carcinoma. Peripheral TCRbeta sequencing aimed to test whether ivuxolimab altered TCR sequence diversity and caused clonal T-cell expansion. The monotherapy dose-escalation portion (N = 52 patients) of the phase I ivuxolimab trial is reported in the paper.

Genomic DNA was isolated from the sorted cells so that the TCRbeta CDR3 region could be sequenced. TCRbeta CDR3 regions were sequenced using the immunoSEQ Assay. TCRdb retrieved this table from immuneACCESS and kept in-frame rearrangements only. Not all clones are present; in checked studies, unresolved V genes account for under half, and no reason is known for the remainder. This sample has over 14,000 clones in its table, and around 84% of those were observed once. The ten biggest clones cover approximately 19% of the sample. What the work shows at the level of the full study, not this receptor alone: The antigen specificity of the clonally expanded peripheral T cells was not determined. In partial responders in the 0.1-3.0 mg/kg groups, normalized peripheral clonal expansion was found to be among the lowest, especially among CD8+ T cells. After ivuxolimab, expanded clones were on average more numerous among CD8+ T cells than among CD4+ T cells. At doses of 0.1 to 3.0 mg/kg, clonal expansion of both CD4+ and CD8+ blood T cells was observed from baseline to week 6. Low levels of normalized T-cell clonal expansion were also shown by some nonresponding patients.

As to this clone: The antigen it recognizes is unknown. It has no much larger one-base neighbor in the sample; base qualities were not kept.

The trial excluded patients who had a history of autoimmune disease or were on systemic immunosuppression. Peripheral blood for TCR sequencing was collected from all dose cohorts at baseline, on cycle 4 day 1, and on cycle 7 day 1. Samples came from an open-label, multicenter, first-in-human phase I dose-escalation trial of ivuxolimab. The trial enrolled adults with locally advanced or metastatic head and neck squamous cell, hepatocellular, melanoma or renal cell carcinoma. Before TCR sequencing, CD4+ T cells and CD8+ T cells were sorted from peripheral blood as separate populations. V gives up 6 bases and J gives up 3 bases, and the segment between their germline ends measures 6 bases. CDR1 and CDR2 (SNHLY, FYNNEI) derive from the germline V gene. The CDR3 spans 11 residues, from the cysteine through the phenylalanine. Here the CDR3 DNA is all that survives: 33 bases in frame from base 1.

The source material was CD4+ or CD8+ T cells sorted from blood, sampled in a trial of the OX40 agonist ivuxolimab. This TCR came from an adult with an advanced solid tumor such as melanoma, head and neck, liver or kidney cancer. The chain links TRBV2 with TRBJ2-7; too little of a D gene remains to name it. This receptor has the CDR3 CASRRSYEQYF. The DNA reads as follows: TGTGCCAGCAGAAGGAGCTACGAGCAGTACTTC.